This T cell receptor beta chain was sequenced during a study of CD4+ T cells in melanoma. The data were produced by immunoSEQ multiplex PCR, yet TCRdb's version contains in-frame clones alone and is incomplete. The table records about 13,000 clones, roughly 80% of them present only once. Details on this clone: The antigen remains undetermined.

The CDR3 is 15 amino acids. The V end was cut by 0 bases, the J end by 5 bases, with 10 bases between. Germline CDR1 is LGHNT and CDR2 is FRNRAP. Notes on the study in general: A reported correlation linked neoantigen-specific CD4+ T cells to CD8+, macrophage and B cell function.

The chain uses TRBV12-5 and TRBJ2-2, with D maybe TRBD2 (5 bases). The clonotype originates from a human donor with melanoma. Sample: cells from a culture (not recorded whether cultured in vitro). CDR3 in DNA: TGTGCTAGTGGTTTGGTAGTCGGCGGGACCGGGGAGCTGTTTTTT. It is translated as CASGLVVGGTGELFF.